This T cell receptor (beta chain) comes out of a study of blood T cell repertoires in COVID-19. Clones were read by immunoSEQ multiplex PCR, and TCRdb kept only the in-frame ones, dropping some. Here the sample spans 200,000 or so clones, roughly 80% being singletons. The V end lost 0 bases, the J end lost 11 bases, and 16 bases lay between the germline ends. CDR3 length: 14 residues. Germline CDR1 reads LGHDT; CDR2 reads YNNKEL (reference sequence). The clonotype comes from a middle-aged man who had recovered from COVID-19. The sequencing sample was made of PBMCs or T cells enriched from blood (not recorded which). The genes are TRBV3-1 (or the pseudogene TRBV3-2) and TRBJ1-2; D might be TRBD1 (6 bases). The CDR3 DNA follows: TGTGCCAGCAGCCAAGATCAGGACAGCCGCACTTACACCTTC. Translating it yields CASSQDQDSRTYTF.